One T cell receptor beta chain is described in this entry. Into every PCR, synthetic TCR analog templates were spiked. Assay used: immunoSEQ multiplex PCR; TCRdb lists only in-frame clones, some missing. The top ten hold about 1.6% of the sample, which has tens of thousands of clones, 90% seen once. The source of the sample is a study of PD-L1 blockade in urothelial cancer. For the study at large: Patients' histories included 0 to 3 prior chemotherapy regimens. It was at 3 weeks (second dose) and 6 weeks after treatment start that blood was analyzed.

The time point denotes: pretreatment peripheral blood. Urothelial carcinoma, locally advanced or metastatic, affected the patients. The junction had 5 bases not matched to a gene; V was cut back by 2 bases and J by 4 bases. Looked up from germline, CDR1 is SGHRS and CDR2 is YFSETQ. This CDR3 region has 15 residues. Sequencing used PBMCs, obtained around atezolizumab (anti-PD-L1) treatment. This TCR was sampled from a man between 60 and 70 years old with urothelial cancer. V and J are TRBV5-1 and TRBJ2-3; 9 bases align to TRBD2. The DNA for the CDR3 is TGCGCCAGCAGCTTTCTGCGGGGGGGCGCAGATACGCAGTATTTT. Protein sequence: CASSFLRGGADTQYF.